One and the same sample provided the 19 T cell receptor beta chains below, sequenced in a study of T cell repertoires in cytomegalovirus infection. No antigen has been assigned to these receptors. TCRdb recomputed calls from the reads with MiXCR, one row per CDR3 protein. The sample includes approximately 110,000 distinct CDR3 sequences, roughly 40% of them seen just once. The starting material was CD8+ T cells from cultured PBMCs, obtained from culture after CMV antigen stimulation. The origin of the receptors is a human donor in good health (CMV status not recorded). Some clones in this sample may be carry-over from other donors' samples.

This clonotype came up a few times. The chain couples TRBV7-8 to TRBJ2-7, with TRBD2 matching 8 bases. The CDR3 is made up of 18 amino acids. With V trimmed by 5 bases and J by 1 base, 16 bases remained unmatched. CDR1 and CDR2 from the germline V gene are SGHVS and FQNEAQ. CDR3 bases: TGTGCCAGCAGCCAAACCTGGACGGGGGGGGTTTTTTCCTACGAGCAGTACTTC. It is translated as CASSQTWTGGVFSYEQYF.

The chain is built from TRBV7-9 and TRBJ2-5; D not resolved. The CDR3 covers 13 residues. The V end lost 5 bases, the J end lost 7 bases, and 14 bases lay between the germline ends. CDR1 is SEHNR and CDR2 is FQNEAQ in the germline V gene (reference sequence). The CDR3, as DNA: TGTGCCAGCAGCCCTCGTTCGGACGGGACCCAGTACTTC. Protein sequence: CASSPRSDGTQYF. The full variable domain, completed using reference TRBV7-9 and TRBJ2-5, is DTGVSQNPRHKITKRGQNVTFRCDPISEHNRLYWYRQTLGQGPEFLTYFQNEAQLEKSRLLSDRFSAERPKGSFSTLEIQRTEQGDSAMYLCASSPRSDGTQYFGPGTRLLVL.

This clonotype was counted a few times. V usage is TRBV7-8 and J usage is TRBJ2-7; 9 nucleotides align to TRBD1. The germline gives CDR1 SGHVS, CDR2 FQNEAQ. Trimming at V came to 4 bases and at J to 2 bases, leaving 9 bases not matched to a gene. The CDR3 sequence is 16 residues long. CDR3 sequence: CASSSGPGQGTYEQYF. As DNA, the CDR3 is TGTGCCAGCAGCTCCGGACCGGGACAGGGAACCTACGAGCAGTACTTC. The full variable domain, completed using reference TRBV7-8 and TRBJ2-7, is GAGVSQSPRYKVAKRGQDVALRCDPISGHVSLFWYQQALGQGPEFLTYFQNEAQLDKSGLPSDRFFAERPEGSVSTLKIQRTQQEDSAVYLCASSSGPGQGTYEQYFGPGTRLTVT.

In DNA, the CDR3 is TGTGCCACCAGTGATTTGTCACCTGAGCAGTTCTTC. Its protein is CATSDLSPEQFF. This chain joins TRBV24-1 and TRBJ2-1, with D uncertain. Germline V gene sequence: CDR1 KGHDR, CDR2 SFDVKD. The CDR3 loop spans 12 amino acids. Trimming shortened V by 0 bases and J by 9 bases, and 5 bases separated the two germline ends.

The CDR3 region has the DNA TGTGCCAGCAGCTCGATCGGGGGCAACGAGCAGTACTTC. Its protein is CASSSIGGNEQYF. The V and J genes are TRBV5-4 and TRBJ2-7, with D perhaps given as TRBD1 or TRBD2 (6 bases each). Germline V gene sequence: CDR1 SGHNT, CDR2 YYREEE (reference sequence). This CDR3 contains 13 residues. V shed 3 bases and J shed 5 bases, with 12 bases lying between them.

This clonotype was counted many times. This chain connects TRBV24-1 to TRBJ2-2; D unclear. The CDR3 covers 12 residues. V shed 1 base and J shed 5 bases, with 1 base lying between them. CDR1 and CDR2 from the germline V gene are KGHDR and SFDVKD. CDR3 loop: CATSDFTGELFF. The CDR3 nucleotides read TGTGCCACCAGTGATTTTACCGGGGAGCTGTTTTTT.

The rearrangement joins TRBV19 to TRBJ1-1; 8 bases match TRBD1. Unmatched junction bases numbered 1, after V lost 6 bases and J lost 7 bases. The germline CDR1 and CDR2 sequences are LNHDA and SQIVND (reference sequence). The CDR3 totals 11 residues. CDR3 sequence (DNA): TGTGCCAGTAGACAGGGGGGTGAAGCTTTCTTT. It is translated as CASRQGGEAFF.

This clonotype has a single count. The genes are TRBV2 and TRBJ2-7; D gene ambiguous. The germline V and J ends were trimmed by 4 bases and 1 base, with 8 bases remaining between them. CDR1 and CDR2 (germline): SNHLY, FYNNEI. This CDR3 has 13 amino acids. CDR3 residues: CASSVKGSYEQYF. The DNA of the CDR3 is TGTGCCAGCAGTGTGAAGGGATCCTACGAGCAGTACTTC.

This clonotype was recorded at least ten times. The V and J genes are TRBV19 and TRBJ2-7; D tentatively fits TRBD1 or TRBD2 (5 bases each). The germline gives CDR1 LNHDA, CDR2 SQIVND (reference sequence). This CDR3 comprises 13 residues. V was pared by 9 bases and J by 2 bases, with 14 bases between. The CDR3 loop is CASSQGPTYEQYF. CDR3 DNA sequence: TGTGCCAGCTCTCAGGGACCCACCTACGAGCAGTACTTC.

Only a few counts were recorded for this clonotype. CDR3 coding DNA: TGCGCCAGCAGCCAAGGGGGGACGGCGGCGGACACTGAAGCTTTCTTT. This sequence encodes CASSQGGTAADTEAFF. The gene calls are TRBV4-1 and TRBJ1-1; tentatively, D is TRBD1 (5 bases). The CDR3 sequence is 16 residues long. Trimming took off 1 base at V and 3 bases at J, with 15 bases between the two ends. Germline V lookup: CDR1 MGHRA, CDR2 YSYEKL.

The V gene is TRBV29-1, the J gene TRBJ1-1; 8 nucleotides align to TRBD1. This CDR3 is built from 14 residues. The trim removed 3 bases at V and 2 bases at J, leaving 5 bases unmatched. CDR1 and CDR2 (germline): SQVTM, ANQGSEA. CDR3 amino acids: CSVDWTGTNTEAFF. CDR3 DNA: TGCAGCGTTGACTGGACAGGGACTAACACTGAAGCTTTCTTT.

This sequence joins TRBV19 and TRBJ1-1, with 9 positions matching TRBD1. Germline lookup yields CDR1 LNHDA and CDR2 SQIVND (reference sequence). V gave up 6 bases and J gave up 0 bases; unmatched junction bases: 14. The CDR3 is 18 residues long. The CDR3, as DNA: TGTGCCAGTAGCCCCCCCGGACAGGGGTTTTTCATGAACACTGAAGCTTTCTTT. Translation: CASSPPGQGFFMNTEAFF.

The chain uses TRBV19 and TRBJ1-1; D unresolved. CDR3 length: 13 residues. Trimming pared 1 base from V and 0 bases from J, leaving 3 bases between. CDR1 and CDR2 from the germline V gene are LNHDA and SQIVND (reference sequence). The CDR3 DNA follows: TGTGCCAGTAGTATAGCACTGAACACTGAAGCTTTCTTT. Translating gives CASSIALNTEAFF.

The chain links TRBV20-1 to TRBJ2-5; a possible D gene is TRBD1 (5 bases). The CDR3 runs to 12 residues. Germline V gene lookup returns CDR1 DFQATT and CDR2 SNEGSKA (reference sequence). The V gene lost 1 base and the J gene lost 5 bases, with 8 bases spanning the gap. The CDR3 DNA reads as TGCAGTGCTAGAGGAAGGGGTGAGACCCAGTACTTC. Amino acids: CSARGRGETQYF.

This clonotype was picked up a small number of times. V is TRBV7-2 and J is TRBJ1-6; tentative D call: TRBD1 (6 bases). The CDR3 totals 15 residues. The V and J ends lost 5 bases and 7 bases respectively, with 15 bases between them. Germline V gives CDR1 SGHTA, CDR2 FQGNSA. CDR3 DNA sequence: TGTGCCAGCAGCCCTAGGACAGTGATGAATTCACCCCTCCACTTT. This codes for CASSPRTVMNSPLHF. Full variable domain (remainder filled in from reference TRBV7-2 and TRBJ1-6): GAGVSQSPSNKVTEKGKDVELRCDPISGHTALYWYRQSLGQGLEFLIYFQGNSAPDKSGLPSDRFSAERTGGSVSTLTIQRTQQEDSAVYLCASSPRTVMNSPLHFGNGTRLTVT.

The chain couples TRBV7-9 to TRBJ2-5, with 7 bases that match TRBD1. The CDR3 runs 16 residues. V was pared by 4 bases and J by 1 base, with 9 bases of the junction left unmatched. The V gene's germline CDR1 is SEHNR and CDR2 FQNEAQ (reference sequence). CDR3 nucleotide sequence: TGTGCCAGCAGCTGGGCCCCGGGACAGAGCCAAGAGACCCAGTACTTC. It codes for CASSWAPGQSQETQYF.

J is TRBJ2-6 and V is TRBV6-5, with D uncertain. There are 15 residues in the CDR3. Germline CDR1 is MNHEY and CDR2 is SVGAGI. The V end lost 5 bases, the J end lost 0 bases, and 8 bases lay between the germline ends. The CDR3 is CASSPVFSGANVLTF. The CDR3 DNA sequence: TGTGCCAGCAGTCCCGTATTCTCTGGGGCCAACGTCCTGACTTTC.

This clonotype came up a few times. The chain is built from TRBV6-1 and TRBJ2-1, with TRBD2 identical over 7 bases. CDR3 length equals 18 residues. Germline V lookup: CDR1 MNHNS, CDR2 SASEGT. Unmatched junction bases numbered 14, after V lost 6 bases and J lost 0 bases. The DNA for the CDR3 is TGTGCCAGCAGACTCCCAGTTAGCGGGCTTTACTCCTACAATGAGCAGTTCTTC. This encodes CASRLPVSGLYSYNEQFF.

V and J are TRBV7-9 and TRBJ2-3; the D is unclear. Germline CDR1 reads SEHNR; CDR2 reads FQNEAQ (reference sequence). V lost 5 bases to trimming and J lost 2 bases, with 5 bases between them. The CDR3 has 12 residues. The CDR3 loop is CASSPFTDTQYF. The DNA for the CDR3 is TGTGCCAGCAGCCCGTTCACAGATACGCAGTATTTT.